A single sample is the source of the 5 T cell receptor beta chains below, sequenced in a study of shared clonotypes between healthy human individuals. TCRdb's table, derived via immunoSEQ multiplex PCR, lists solely in-frame clones and lacks some. There are some 2,100,000 clones in the sample; roughly 91% occur only once, and more than 1.5% lies in the top ten. The naive CD8 subset, CD45RO-negative cells positively selected for CCR7, excluded terminally differentiated effector memory CD45RA+ cells. Material: naive CD8+ T cells from PBMCs. The receptor set was obtained from a man aged 18 to 35 in good health. Some clones in this sample may be carry-over from other donors' samples.

The chain couples TRBV5-6 to TRBJ2-1; D gene unclear. The CDR3 extends over 15 amino acids. Germline V gene data show CDR1 as SGHDT and CDR2 as YYEEEE. Trimming removed 2 bases at V and 2 bases at J, with 11 bases between. The chain's CDR3 is CASSLGPDPYNEQFF. The CDR3 DNA sequence: TGTGCCAGCAGCTTAGGACCCGACCCCTACAATGAGCAGTTCTTC.

The rearrangement links TRBV18 to TRBJ2-1; the D gene is possibly TRBD2 (7 bases). CDR3 size: 14 residues. CDR1 is KGHSH, CDR2 LQKENI, per germline. Deletions cut 6 bases from V and 6 bases from J, with 15 bases between. This CDR3 reads CASSQWGGLNEQFF. The CDR3 DNA follows: TGTGCCAGCTCCCAATGGGGGGGGCTCAATGAGCAGTTCTTC.

The chain carries TRBV4-1 and TRBJ2-7; D is possibly TRBD1 (5 bases). This CDR3 has 15 amino acids. V lost 3 bases and J lost 7, with 19 bases in between. The V gene's germline CDR1 is MGHRA and CDR2 YSYEKL. CDR3 DNA: TGCGCCAGCAGCCACCTCCTGGGGCCGCAAGGAGAGCAGTACTTC. Translation gives CASSHLLGPQGEQYF.

The V and J genes are TRBV9 and TRBJ2-7, with D possibly being TRBD2 (7 bases). V lost 5 bases, J lost 0 bases, and 24 bases lay in between. Germline assignment: CDR1 SGDLS and CDR2 YYNGEE. This CDR3 region has 18 residues. The chain's CDR3 is CASRARGAILGGSYEQYF. Here the CDR3 DNA reads TGTGCCAGCAGGGCCCGGGGGGCCATTTTAGGGGGCTCCTACGAGCAGTACTTC.

This sequence joins TRBV11-2 and TRBJ2-1, with 11 bases lining up with TRBD1. Germline trimming cut 5 bases from V and 6 bases from J; bases unmatched to any gene: 15. The germline V gene has CDR1 SGHAT and CDR2 FQNNGV. CDR3 size: 18 residues. CDR3 in amino acids: CASSGYRDRGVEGNEQFF. DNA of the CDR3: TGTGCCAGCAGCGGATACCGGGACAGGGGGGTCGAGGGCAATGAGCAGTTCTTC.